The text below deals with one T cell receptor (beta chain). This clonotype was counted at least ten times. There is no known antigen for this receptor. Base qualities are missing; no much larger clone stands one base away. This entry belongs to a study of patients and donors after allogeneic stem cell transplantation (dated by TCRdb to the early 2020s). The V and J ends are trimmed by 7 bases and 0 bases, leaving 10 bases between them. From the cysteine up to the phenylalanine, the CDR3 has a length of 14 residues. The only DNA kept is the CDR3, 42 bases in frame from the first base. For CDR1 and CDR2, the germline V gene lists SNHLY and FYNNEI. The library was produced with RT-PCR. Instrument on record: NextSeq 550. TCRdb trimmed the raw reads at Q25, called clones with MiXCR and kept productive beta chains. Identical CDR3 proteins give one entry, which carries the most common genes and DNA. The sample includes fewer than 95,000 distinct CDR3 sequences, with approximately 5.2% observed a single time. The ten largest clones represent about 3% of the sample.

This receptor chain uses TRBV2 and TRBJ2-1; no D segment can be confidently identified. This clonotype originated in a human donor who was either an allogeneic HSCT recipient or a stem cell or donor lymphocyte infusion donor (not recorded which). It is not recorded whose cells these are; they may come from a transplant donor. The sequencing sample was made of blood, either unsorted or a sorted T cell fraction (not recorded which). The sequence in DNA is TGTGCCAGCAATGGACGGAGCTCCTACAATGAGCAGTTCTTC. It specifies CASNGRSSYNEQFF.